This T cell receptor (beta chain) appears in the sequencing data of a study of OX40 agonist ivuxolimab in advanced cancers. Study information: Participants averaged roughly 57 years of age (range about 23 to 90) and were 82.7% male. In three patients, partial responses were observed, one with hepatocellular carcinoma and two with cutaneous melanoma.

Note on this clone: Its target is unknown.

Points from the study as a whole: In the 0.1-3.0 mg/kg groups, partial responders showed among the lowest expansion.

Sequencing used immunoSEQ multiplex PCR; TCRdb keeps in-frame clones, though not all of them. The table has roughly 100,000 clones, roughly 88% seen once. The material sequenced was CD4+ or CD8+ T cells sorted from blood, taken in a trial of the OX40 agonist ivuxolimab. The source is an adult with an advanced solid tumor such as melanoma, head and neck, liver or kidney cancer.

The CDR3 nucleotides are TGTGCCAGCAGTCCCCGGACCTGGGGCACAGATACGCAGTATTTT. Protein sequence: CASSPRTWGTDTQYF. This chain joins TRBV6-6 and TRBJ2-3; D is undetermined. The germline gives CDR1 MNHNY, CDR2 SVGAGI (reference sequence). V lost 5 bases to trimming and J lost 1 base, with 13 bases between them. This CDR3 contains 15 residues.